The entry below describes one T cell receptor (beta chain). Its cognate antigen has yet to be identified. No base-level quality is on record; no much larger clone is a single base apart. The CDR3 starts with the cysteine, ends with the phenylalanine, and has 13 residues. The read is trimmed to its CDR3 DNA, 39 bases read in frame from base 1. The germline V gene supplies CDR1 SNHLY and CDR2 FYNNEI. Between the V and J ends, shortened by 4 bases and 1 base respectively, the junction contains 7 bases. The data belong to a study of graft-versus-host responses after intestinal transplantation (dated by TCRdb to about 2021). Regarding the research as a whole: The transplants that recipients got were multivisceral, liver-intestinal, or isolated intestinal. The cohort enrolled 20 to 25 intestinal transplant recipients, one of whom was a retransplant, and 3 patients without pretransplant specimens were excluded. Samples from a few later patients were sequenced in-house on an Illumina MiSeq with MiXCR processing rather than by the commercial service. Graft-versus-host and host-versus-graft alloreactive T cell clones were tracked in the graft, circulation and bone marrow after intestinal transplantation using bulk TCR-beta CDR3 sequencing. To identify alloreactive clones, pre-transplant mixed lymphocyte reaction products were sequenced and compared with unstimulated pre-transplant donor and recipient T cells. Donor T cell macrochimerism was defined as a peak of at least 4% donor T cells among recipient peripheral blood mononuclear cells. Every recipient was given anti-thymocyte globulin induction, followed by approximately three years of maintenance tacrolimus and steroids.

Reading the label with the study, this specimen's time point is: cells obtained before transplantation from donor or recipient. CD3+CD4+ and CD3+CD8+ populations were FACS-sorted from unstimulated pre-transplant donor and recipient cells taken from spleen or lymph nodes. Study-wide findings and limitations: Patients with donor T cell macrochimerism had high GvH to HvG T cell clonal ratios in their allografts. Conclusions were limited by the relatively low number and heterogeneity of intestinal transplant patients. Early after transplant, peak levels of circulating GvH clones were associated with declines in HvG clones. GvH clones were found in recipient bone marrow, and some of the GvH clones appeared earlier in ileal mucosa or blood, which is consistent with an intestinal mucosal origin.

To prepare the library, the immunoSEQ multiplex PCR assay was applied. In most patients, genomic DNA was isolated using the Qiagen DNeasy Blood and Tissue Kit and sent frozen to Adaptive Biotechnologies for TCR sequencing. High-throughput TCR-beta CDR3 sequencing of genomic DNA from most patients was performed by Adaptive Biotechnologies. The original methods were these. TCR sequencing data were retrieved from Adaptive's ImmunoSEQ software for about 17 patients, whereas a few other patients were processed with MiXCR and VDJtools. To correct CD4 versus CD8 sorting errors, any sequence found in both subsets at a frequency ratio below 5:1 was removed. Because the origin of CDR3 nucleotide sequences shared between donor and recipient could not be assigned, those sequences were removed. At least 2-fold expansion over unstimulated cells and a minimum CFSE-low frequency of 0.002% (template counts) or 0.001% (read counts) were required for clones to be classified as alloreactive. Clones detected in sequenced pre-transplant spleen, lymph node, or MLR CFSE-low populations of the donor or recipient were defined as mappable. Cumulative frequency of alloreactive clones was calculated as a percentage of all sequences weighted by copy number. The table comes from immuneACCESS by way of TCRdb, which keeps in-frame sequences with V and J called. Part of the clones is missing from these tables; in studies checked, under half for an unresolved V gene and the rest for unknown reasons. Clonal size and the V and J genes are those of that table, whereas D and trimming came from the DNA. This sample gives around 90,000 clones in total; 94% of them show up just once. The top ten clones comprise roughly 0.2% of the sample.

The source was unstimulated CD4+ T cells sorted from spleen or lymph node cells, collected before transplant. The origin of this receptor is a human donor who was the organ donor for an intestinal transplant. The V and J segments used are TRBV2 and TRBJ2-5; a tentative D call is TRBD1 (5 bases match). For the CDR3, the sequence is CASSGTSQETQYF. Read as DNA, the sequence is TGTGCCAGCAGTGGGACAAGCCAAGAGACCCAGTACTTC.